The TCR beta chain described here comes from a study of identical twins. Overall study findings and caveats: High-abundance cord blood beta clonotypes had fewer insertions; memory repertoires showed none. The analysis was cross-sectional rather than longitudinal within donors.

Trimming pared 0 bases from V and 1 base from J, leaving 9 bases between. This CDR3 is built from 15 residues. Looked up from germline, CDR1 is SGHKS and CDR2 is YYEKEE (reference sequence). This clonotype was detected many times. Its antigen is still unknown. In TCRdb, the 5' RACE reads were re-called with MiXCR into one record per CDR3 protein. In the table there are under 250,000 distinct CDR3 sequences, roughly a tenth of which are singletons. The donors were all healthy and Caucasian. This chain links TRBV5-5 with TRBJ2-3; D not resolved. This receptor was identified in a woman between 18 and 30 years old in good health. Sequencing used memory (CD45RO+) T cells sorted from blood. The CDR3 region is CASSLEGWGTDTQYF. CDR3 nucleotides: TGTGCCAGCAGCTTGGAGGGATGGGGCACAGATACGCAGTATTTT.